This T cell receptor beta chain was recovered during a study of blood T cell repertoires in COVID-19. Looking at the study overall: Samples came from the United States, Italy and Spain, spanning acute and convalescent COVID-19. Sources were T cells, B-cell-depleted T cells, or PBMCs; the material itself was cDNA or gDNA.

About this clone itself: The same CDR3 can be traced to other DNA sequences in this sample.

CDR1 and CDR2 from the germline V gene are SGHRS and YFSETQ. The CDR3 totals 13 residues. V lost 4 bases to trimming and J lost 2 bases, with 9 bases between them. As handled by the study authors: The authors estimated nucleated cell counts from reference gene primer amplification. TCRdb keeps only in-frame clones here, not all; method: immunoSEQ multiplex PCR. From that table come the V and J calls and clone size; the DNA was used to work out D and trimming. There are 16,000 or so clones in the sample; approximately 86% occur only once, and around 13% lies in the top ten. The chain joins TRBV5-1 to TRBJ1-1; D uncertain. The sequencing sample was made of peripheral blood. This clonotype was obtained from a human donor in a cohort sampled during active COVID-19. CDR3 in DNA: TGCGCCAGCAGCCGATCGGGTAACACTGAAGCTTTCTTT. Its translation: CASSRSGNTEAFF.